This paragraph covers one T cell receptor beta chain sequence. The antigen is undetermined. TCRbeta library construction was performed incorporating unique molecular identifiers. TCRdb used MiXCR to reprocess the PCR reads, holding one entry per CDR3 protein. The sample contains hundreds of thousands of distinct CDR3 sequences, 10% to 15% of which appear only once. The data were obtained in a study of T-cell reconstitution after alpha-beta-depleted transplantation in children. Broader study findings: Hyperexpanded clones declined; after one year, newly produced T cells mostly supplied diversity. Where some patients showed high TCRbeta diversity at day 60, it came from recipient T cells and thymic progenitors that had survived.

This receptor was taken from a male patient younger than 18 who had a stem cell transplant for acute myeloid leukemia, so the T cells may come from the graft donor. The sample consisted of PBMCs, mostly from graft donor cells, taken 360 days after TCRalphabeta/CD19-depleted stem cell transplant.

The CDR3 DNA is TGCGCCAGCAGCCAGGCGGTAGCGGGAGTCGGCACAGATACGCAGTATTTT. Amino acid sequence: CASSQAVAGVGTDTQYF. This sequence joins TRBV4-3 and TRBJ2-3; 9 bases fit TRBD2. V gave up 3 bases and J gave up 1 base; unmatched junction bases: 8. The CDR3 has 17 residues. Germline values: CDR1 LGHNA, CDR2 YSLEER.